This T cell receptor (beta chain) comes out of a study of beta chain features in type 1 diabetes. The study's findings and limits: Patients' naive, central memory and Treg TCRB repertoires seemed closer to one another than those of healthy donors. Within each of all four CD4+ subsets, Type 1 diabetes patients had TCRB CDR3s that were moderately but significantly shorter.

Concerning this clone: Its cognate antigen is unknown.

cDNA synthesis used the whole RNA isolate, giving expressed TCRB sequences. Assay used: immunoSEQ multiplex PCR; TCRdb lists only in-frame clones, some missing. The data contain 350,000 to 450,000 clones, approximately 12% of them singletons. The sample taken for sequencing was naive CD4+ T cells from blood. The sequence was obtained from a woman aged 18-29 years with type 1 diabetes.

The CDR3 DNA reads TGTGCCAGCAGTTATAGGCGGGGGGGCAGCACAGATACGCAGTATTTT. Amino acids: CASSYRRGGSTDTQYF. The chain carries TRBV6-6 and TRBJ2-3; 9 bases are a match to TRBD2. The length of the CDR3 is 16 residues. Per germline, CDR1 MNHNY and CDR2 SVGAGI (reference sequence). The V and J ends lost 3 bases and 0 bases, in that order; junction bases with no gene match: 4.